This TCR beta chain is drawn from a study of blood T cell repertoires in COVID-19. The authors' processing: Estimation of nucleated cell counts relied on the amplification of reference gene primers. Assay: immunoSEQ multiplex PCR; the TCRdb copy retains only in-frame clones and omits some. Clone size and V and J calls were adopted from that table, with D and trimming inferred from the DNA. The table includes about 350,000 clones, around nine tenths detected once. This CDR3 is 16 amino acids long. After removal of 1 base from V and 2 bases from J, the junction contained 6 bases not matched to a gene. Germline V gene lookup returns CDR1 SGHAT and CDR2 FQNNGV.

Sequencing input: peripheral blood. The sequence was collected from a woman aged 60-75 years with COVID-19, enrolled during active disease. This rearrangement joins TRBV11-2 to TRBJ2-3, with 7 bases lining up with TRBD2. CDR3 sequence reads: CASSLAGGRTTDTQYF. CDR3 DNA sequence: TGTGCCAGCAGCTTAGCCGGGGGGAGGACCACAGATACGCAGTATTTT.